This T cell receptor (beta chain) was recovered during a study of cytomegalovirus exposure and HLA in healthy donors. Study-wide results and limits: Some TCR beta chains (roughly 150 of them) were listed as cytomegalovirus-associated. In vitro checks showed that a few CMV-associated chains really do target CMV antigens. DRB1 had the most TCR associations and HLA-C the fewest, a later analysis found, with rates varying by HLA locus.

The CDR3 has 13 amino acids. Germline V gene sequence: CDR1 SGHNT, CDR2 YENEEA. Primers: 60 Vbeta forward and 13 Jbeta reverse. Generated by immunoSEQ multiplex PCR, the TCRdb table keeps only in-frame clones and is missing some. The data contain some 140,000 clones, 75% to 90% of them singletons. With respect to this clone: Its antigen is unknown.

Donors sampled were nominally healthy, though unrecorded immune exposures were likely. The sequencing sample was made of PBMCs. The chain couples TRBV11-3 to TRBJ2-7; D is perhaps TRBD1 or TRBD2 (6 bases each). Judging by the DNA end, TRBJ2-1 fits better; the J call may be wrong. This sequence originates from a woman aged 45 to 65 in good health and CMV-seropositive. The CDR3 reads CASSLDRGTEQFF. DNA of the CDR3: TGTGCCAGCAGCTTAGATCGGGGGACAGAGCAGTTCTTC.